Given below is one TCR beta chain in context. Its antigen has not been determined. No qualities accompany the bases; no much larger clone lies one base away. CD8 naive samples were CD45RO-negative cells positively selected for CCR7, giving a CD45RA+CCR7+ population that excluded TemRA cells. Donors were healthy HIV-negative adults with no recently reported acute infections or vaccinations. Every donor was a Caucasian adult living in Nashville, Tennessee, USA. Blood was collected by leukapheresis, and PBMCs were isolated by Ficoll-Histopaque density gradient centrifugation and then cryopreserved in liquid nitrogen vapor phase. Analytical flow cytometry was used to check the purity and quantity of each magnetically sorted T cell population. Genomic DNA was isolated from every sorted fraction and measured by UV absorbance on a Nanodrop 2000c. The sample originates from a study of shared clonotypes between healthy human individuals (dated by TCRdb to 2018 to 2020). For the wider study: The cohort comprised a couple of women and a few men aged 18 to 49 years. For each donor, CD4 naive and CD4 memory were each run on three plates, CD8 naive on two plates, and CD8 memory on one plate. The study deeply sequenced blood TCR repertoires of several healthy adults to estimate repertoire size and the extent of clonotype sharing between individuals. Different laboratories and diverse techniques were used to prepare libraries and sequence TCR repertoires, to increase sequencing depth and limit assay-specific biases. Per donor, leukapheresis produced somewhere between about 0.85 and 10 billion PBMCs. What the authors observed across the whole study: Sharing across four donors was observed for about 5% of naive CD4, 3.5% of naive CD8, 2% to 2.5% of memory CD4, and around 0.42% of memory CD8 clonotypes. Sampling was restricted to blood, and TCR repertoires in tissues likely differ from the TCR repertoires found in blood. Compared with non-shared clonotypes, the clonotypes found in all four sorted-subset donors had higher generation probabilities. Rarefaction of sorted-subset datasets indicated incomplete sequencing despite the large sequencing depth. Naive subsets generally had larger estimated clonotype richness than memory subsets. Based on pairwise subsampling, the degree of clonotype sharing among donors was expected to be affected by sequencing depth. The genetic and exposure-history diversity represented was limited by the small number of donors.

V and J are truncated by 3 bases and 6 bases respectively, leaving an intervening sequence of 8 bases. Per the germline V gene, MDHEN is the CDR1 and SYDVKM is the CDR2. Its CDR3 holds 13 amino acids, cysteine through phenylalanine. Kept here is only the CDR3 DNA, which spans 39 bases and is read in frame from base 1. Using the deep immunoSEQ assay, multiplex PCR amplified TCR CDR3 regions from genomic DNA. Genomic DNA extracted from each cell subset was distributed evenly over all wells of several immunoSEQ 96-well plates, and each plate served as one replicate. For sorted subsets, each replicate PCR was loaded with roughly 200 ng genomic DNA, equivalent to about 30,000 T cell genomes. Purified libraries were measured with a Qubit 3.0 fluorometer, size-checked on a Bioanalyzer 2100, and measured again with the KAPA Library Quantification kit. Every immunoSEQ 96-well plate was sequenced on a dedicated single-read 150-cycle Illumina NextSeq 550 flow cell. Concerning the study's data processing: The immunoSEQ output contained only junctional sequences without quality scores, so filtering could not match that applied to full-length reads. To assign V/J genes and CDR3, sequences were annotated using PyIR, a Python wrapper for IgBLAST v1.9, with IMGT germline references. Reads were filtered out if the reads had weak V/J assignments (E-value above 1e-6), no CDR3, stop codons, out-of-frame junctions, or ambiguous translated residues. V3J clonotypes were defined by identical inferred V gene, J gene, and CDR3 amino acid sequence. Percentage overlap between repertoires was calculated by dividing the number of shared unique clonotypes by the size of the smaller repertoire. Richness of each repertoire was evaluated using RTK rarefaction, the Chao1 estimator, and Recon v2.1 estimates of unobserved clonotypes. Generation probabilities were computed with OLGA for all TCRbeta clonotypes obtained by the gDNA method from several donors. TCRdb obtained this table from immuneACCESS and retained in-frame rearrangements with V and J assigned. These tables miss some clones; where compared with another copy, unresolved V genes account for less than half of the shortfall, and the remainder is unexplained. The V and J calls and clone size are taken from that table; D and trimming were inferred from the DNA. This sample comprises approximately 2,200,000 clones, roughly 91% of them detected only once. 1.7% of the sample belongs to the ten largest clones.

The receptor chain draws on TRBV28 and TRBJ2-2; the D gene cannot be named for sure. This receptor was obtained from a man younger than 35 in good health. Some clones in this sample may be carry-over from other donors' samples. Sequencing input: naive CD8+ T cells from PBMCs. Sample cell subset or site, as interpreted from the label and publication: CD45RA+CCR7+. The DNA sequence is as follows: TGTGCCAGCAGTTTGGGCCAGGCCGGGGAGCTGTTTTTT. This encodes CASSLGQAGELFF.